One and the same sample provided the 28 T cell receptor beta chains below, sequenced in a study of regulatory T cells in long-lasting Graves disease. Building of the TCR beta libraries involved iRepertoire HTBI primers and Arm-PCR of CDR3 regions. A single record per CDR3 protein comes from TCRdb applying MiXCR to the multiplex PCR reads. The sample has under 700,000 distinct CDR3 sequences, roughly 16% seen once. Time point of the sample: newly diagnosed GD, antithyroid drugs for less than 3 months. RNA from PBMCs was the source of the TCR library. These data were also filed under a second study, of T cells in Graves' hyperthyroidism and ophthalmopathy.

The source was peripheral blood mononuclear cells (PBMCs), collected at new diagnosis, from a patient treated with antithyroid drugs. The receptors stem from a woman aged 40 to 65 with Graves disease.

This clonotype was seen more than once but under ten times. V is TRBV12-3 or TRBV12-4 and J is TRBJ2-2; 7 nucleotides match TRBD2. The CDR3 consists of 15 residues. V was clipped by 6 bases and J by 1 base; unmatched bases: 5. DNA for the CDR3: TGTGCCAGCAGAACAGCGGGGAGGAACACCGGGGAGCTGTTTTTT. Residues: CASRTAGRNTGELFF.

This clonotype was detected many times. V usage is TRBV18 and J usage is TRBJ2-7; unclear D gene. From germline, CDR1 is KGHSH and CDR2 LQKENI. V lost 5 bases and J 2 bases, leaving 7 bases between the germline ends. The CDR3 extends over 12 amino acids. The DNA of the CDR3 is TGTGCCAGCTCAACAGAGACCTACGAGCAGTACTTC. Its translation: CASSTETYEQYF.

J is TRBJ2-7 and V is TRBV20-1, with D perhaps matching TRBD2 (6 bases). This CDR3 has 14 residues. Germline V gene data show CDR1 as DFQATT and CDR2 as SNEGSKA (reference sequence). V lost 0 bases to trimming and J lost 1 base, with 10 bases between them. The CDR3 DNA is TGCAGTGCTAGAGATGGGCGGGGATCCTACGAGCAGTACTTC. Amino acids: CSARDGRGSYEQYF.

This clonotype was seen more than once but under ten times. The gene calls are TRBV6-2 or TRBV6-3 and TRBJ2-7, with D perhaps TRBD2 (6 bases). Germline values: CDR1 MNHEY, CDR2 SVGEGT. Trimming shortened V by 4 bases and J by 2 bases, and 21 bases separated the two germline ends. The CDR3 totals 17 residues. CDR3 residues: CASSSRGGTGNPYEQYF. The CDR3 nucleotides read TGTGCCAGCAGTTCCCGTGGCGGGACTGGGAATCCCTACGAGCAGTACTTC.

As for this clonotype: A much larger clone lies one base from this, so it may be a read error. V usage is TRBV29-1 and J usage is TRBJ1-1; 9 nucleotides match TRBD1. Germline V gene data show CDR1 as SQVTM and CDR2 as ANQGSEA. The CDR3 length is 13 residues. With V trimmed by 7 bases and J by 3 bases, 6 bases remained unmatched. The CDR3 region has the DNA TGCAGCGCCCGGGACAGGGCGGACACTGAAGCTTTCTTT. It yields the protein CSARDRADTEAFF.

This chain joins TRBV5-1 and TRBJ1-6; a possible D gene is TRBD1 (5 bases). Germline V gene lookup returns CDR1 SGHRS and CDR2 YFSETQ. The CDR3 is 13 residues long. With 2 bases removed from V and 7 bases from J, the gap between germline ends came to 7 bases. CDR3 bases: TGCGCCAGCAGCTTCGGGGACAATTCACCCCTCCACTTT. This encodes CASSFGDNSPLHF. Drawing the rest from reference TRBV5-1 and TRBJ1-6, the complete variable domain is KAGVTQTPRYLIKTRGQQVTLSCSPISGHRSVSWYQQTPGQGLQFLFEYFSETQRNKGNFPGRFSGRQFSNSRSEMNVSTLELGDSALYLCASSFGDNSPLHFGNGTRLTVT.

This clonotype occurred many times. V gene TRBV18 combines with J gene TRBJ2-7, with TRBD2 as a possible D gene (5 bases). The CDR3 is 12 amino acids. CDR1 KGHSH and CDR2 LQKENI come from the germline V gene. The ends were cut back, 1 base at V and 6 bases at J, with 7 bases in the middle. The CDR3 here is CASSPREGEQYF. The CDR3 nucleotides are TGTGCCAGCTCACCACGTGAGGGCGAGCAGTACTTC.

This clonotype was picked up many times. This rearrangement joins TRBV2 to TRBJ2-2; D is perhaps TRBD1 (5 bases). CDR1 and CDR2 (germline): SNHLY, FYNNEI. The CDR3 is 14 amino acids. V was trimmed by 6 bases and J by 6 bases, leaving 14 bases between them. CDR3 sequence (DNA): TGTGCCAGCAGGGCAGGGAACCCCCCCGGGGAGCTGTTTTTT. It codes for CASRAGNPPGELFF.

Notes on this clonotype: A far larger clone is one base from this, pointing to a likely read error. CDR3 DNA: TGTGCCAGCAAACCGGGACGAGGGGGTCAGTCCCAGCATTTT. As protein: CASKPGRGGQSQHF. The chain employs TRBV3-1 and TRBJ1-5; the D gene is possibly TRBD1 (6 bases). Germline V gene data show CDR1 as LGHDT and CDR2 as YNNKEL (reference sequence). The CDR3 is 14 amino acids.

With respect to this clonotype: This may come from a read error, since a much larger clone is one base off. The CDR3 does not close with the conserved phenylalanine or tryptophan, likely indicating a read error. The chain has TRBV3-1 and TRBJ1-2; D is uncertain. This CDR3 has 16 amino acids. The V gene's germline CDR1 is LGHDT and CDR2 YNNKEL (reference sequence). Trimming pared 4 bases from V and 2 bases from J, leaving 17 bases between. Here the CDR3 DNA reads TGTGCCAGCAGCCTAAATGTTTGGGTGGCAAACTATGGCTACACCTTA. It specifies CASSLNVWVANYGYTL.

V usage is TRBV11-2 and J usage is TRBJ2-7, with D possibly TRBD2 on 6 matching bases. The CDR3 is made up of 13 amino acids. Trimming took 7 bases from V and 5 from J, leaving 15 bases between them. Germline CDR1 is SGHAT and CDR2 is FQNNGV. The CDR3 nucleotides read TGTGCCAGCACCACAGGACTACGCGACGAGCAGTACTTC. Amino acid sequence: CASTTGLRDEQYF.

This clonotype appeared many times. V gene TRBV2 combines with J gene TRBJ2-5, with 9 bases identical to TRBD1. V lost 8 bases, J lost 2 bases, and 9 bases stayed unmatched. The CDR3 is made up of 15 amino acids. Germline-derived CDR1 and CDR2 are SNHLY and FYNNEI. CDR3 nucleotides: TGTGCCAGCGGTTGGACAGGGGCTTTTCAAGAGACCCAGTACTTC. Amino acids: CASGWTGAFQETQYF.

This clonotype was observed a few times. The chain couples TRBV27 to TRBJ2-5; the D gene could be TRBD1 or TRBD2 (5 bases each). Germline CDR1 is MNHEY and CDR2 is SMNVEV (reference sequence). This CDR3 contains 15 residues. The ends were cut back, 3 bases at V and 5 bases at J, with 16 bases in the middle. The CDR3 here is CASSFVGTSLETQYF. CDR3 sequence (DNA): TGTGCCAGCAGTTTTGTAGGGACCTCCTTGGAGACCCAGTACTTC.

This clonotype came up many times. The rearrangement links TRBV9 to TRBJ1-1; D may be TRBD1 (5 bases). Germline V gene sequence: CDR1 SGDLS, CDR2 YYNGEE. The CDR3 consists of 13 residues. V was pared by 5 bases and J by 1 base, with 9 bases between. CDR3 protein: CASSAGGNTEAFF. The CDR3 DNA is TGTGCCAGCAGTGCGGGGGGGAACACTGAAGCTTTCTTT. Drawing the rest from reference TRBV9 and TRBJ1-1, the complete variable domain is DSGVTQTPKHLITATGQRVTLRCSPRSGDLSVYWYQQSLDQGLQFLIQYYNGEERAKGNILERFSAQQFPDLHSELNLSSLELGDSALYFCASSAGGNTEAFFGQGTRLTVV.

In its sample, this clonotype was seen many times. The genes are TRBV7-8 and TRBJ1-4; no definite D call. CDR3 size: 19 residues. The germline V gene has CDR1 SGHVS and CDR2 FQNEAQ. The V end lost 7 bases, the J end lost 3 bases, and 27 bases lay between the germline ends. The CDR3 DNA reads TGTGCCAGCAACCCAGGATGGAGTAAGCCAGGAAAAGCTAATGAAAAACTGTTTTTT. Translating gives CASNPGWSKPGKANEKLFF.

This clonotype showed up just a few times. The chain combines TRBV12-5 with TRBJ2-7; 11 bases agree with TRBD2. V lost 3 bases to trimming and J lost 2 bases; unmatched junction nucleotides: 9. Germline V gives CDR1 LGHNT, CDR2 FRNRAP. CDR3 size: 17 residues. CDR3 sequence: CASGFLGLAGDPYEQYF. The CDR3 coding sequence is TGTGCTAGTGGTTTCCTAGGACTAGCGGGTGACCCCTACGAGCAGTACTTC.

The V and J genes are TRBV6-1 and TRBJ1-3; D might be TRBD1 (5 bases). There are 14 residues in the CDR3. V was trimmed by 8 bases and J by 2 bases, leaving 13 bases between them. Germline V gene sequence: CDR1 MNHNS, CDR2 SASEGT. This chain's CDR3 is CASRQGSAGNTIYF. In DNA, the CDR3 is TGTGCCAGCCGCCAGGGTTCGGCTGGAAACACCATATATTTT.

This rearrangement joins TRBV3-1 to TRBJ2-1; TRBD2 matches at 8 bases. Trimming at V came to 4 bases and at J to 5 bases, leaving 7 bases not matched to a gene. Looked up from germline, CDR1 is LGHDT and CDR2 is YNNKEL (reference sequence). This CDR3 has 15 residues. The CDR3 DNA reads TGTGCCAGCAGCCTCGGCCCCGGGGGGGACAATGAGCAGTTCTTC. Protein: CASSLGPGGDNEQFF.

The chain joins TRBV6-1 to TRBJ2-1, with 10 bases matching TRBD2. CDR1 MNHNS and CDR2 SASEGT come from the germline V gene. V trimming: 1 base; J trimming: 5 bases; junction bases outside the gene matches: 14. The CDR3 length is 19 residues. CDR3 region: CASSEEVLAGVNWDNEQFF. The CDR3 coding sequence is TGTGCCAGCAGTGAAGAGGTGCTAGCGGGGGTTAATTGGGACAATGAGCAGTTCTTC.

This clonotype was detected ten times or more. The V call is TRBV2, the J call TRBJ2-5; D uncertain. V lost 6 bases and J 1 base, leaving 9 bases between the germline ends. The CDR3 runs 13 residues. In germline, CDR1 is SNHLY, CDR2 FYNNEI. CDR3 in amino acids: CASRWTFQETQYF. CDR3 DNA: TGTGCCAGCAGGTGGACCTTCCAAGAGACCCAGTACTTC.

The CDR3 DNA follows: TGCGCCAGCACCTCTGAGGGGAGGGTCGGCTCACCCCTCCACTTT. Protein product: CASTSEGRVGSPLHF. The chain joins TRBV10-2 to TRBJ1-6; maybe TRBD1 (5 bases). The V end lost 7 bases, the J end lost 10 bases, and 20 bases lay between the germline ends. Germline CDR1 and CDR2: WSHSY and SAAADI. This CDR3 has 15 residues.

There are a few counts of this clonotype. The gene calls are TRBV19 and TRBJ2-1; 8 positions match TRBD2. CDR3 length: 17 amino acids. Per germline, CDR1 LNHDA and CDR2 SQIVND (reference sequence). Trimming cost V 7 bases and J 0 bases; bases outside gene matches: 11. The CDR3 here is CASTGGRGGFSYNEQFF. The CDR3 nucleotides read TGTGCCAGTACCGGTGGTCGGGGGGGATTCTCCTACAATGAGCAGTTCTTC.

In its sample, this clonotype was seen a few times. The chain joins TRBV9 to TRBJ2-7; D unresolved. Trimming shortened V by 0 bases and J by 8 bases, and 24 bases separated the two germline ends. Germline CDR1 is SGDLS and CDR2 is YYNGEE. The CDR3 length is 17 residues. The CDR3 DNA reads as TGTGCCAGCAGCGTAGGGGTTGGAGAACAGTACTACGTTAAGCAGTACTTC. Residues: CASSVGVGEQYYVKQYF. The variable domain in full, completed from reference TRBV9 and TRBJ2-7, reads DSGVTQTPKHLITATGQRVTLRCSPRSGDLSVYWYQQSLDQGLQFLIQYYNGEERAKGNILERFSAQQFPDLHSELNLSSLELGDSALYFCASSVGVGEQYYVKQYFGPGTRLTVT.

A note on this clonotype: A much bigger clone sits one base away, suggesting this may be a read error. The chain couples TRBV12-3 or TRBV12-4 to TRBJ2-5; perhaps TRBD2 as D (7 bases). The V end was cut by 3 bases, the J end by 4 bases, with 18 bases between. This CDR3 is 16 amino acids long. The CDR3 nucleotides read TGTGCCAGCAGTTTCGGGAAGTGGGGGGGCGGAGAGACCCAGTACTTC. Translated: CASSFGKWGGGETQYF.

The gene calls are TRBV5-4 and TRBJ2-3, with TRBD1 matching 8 bases. The CDR3 covers 13 residues. CDR1 and CDR2 from the germline V gene are SGHNT and YYREEE (reference sequence). J gave up 2 bases and V 7 bases, and 3 bases lay outside the gene matches. The CDR3 DNA reads as TGTGCCAGCGGGACAGGAGACACAGATACGCAGTATTTT. Its translation: CASGTGDTDTQYF.

This clonotype appeared a few times. CDR3 sequence (DNA): TGTGCCAGCAGTGATATAGCGGGGGCCACAGATACGCAGTATTTT. This gives the protein CASSDIAGATDTQYF. The genes are TRBV25-1 and TRBJ2-3, with 9 bases lining up with TRBD2. The germline V gene has CDR1 MGHDK and CDR2 SYGVNS. This CDR3 region has 15 residues. Unmatched junction bases numbered 3, after V lost 3 bases and J lost 2 bases.

This clonotype was picked up many times. The chain joins TRBV27 to TRBJ2-7; TRBD1 aligns across 8 bases. V dropped 11 bases and J dropped 1; count of bases not matched to a gene: 13. From germline, CDR1 is MNHEY and CDR2 SMNVEV (reference sequence). The CDR3 length is 15 residues. The CDR3 sequence is CASAREQGVSYEQYF. For the CDR3, the DNA is TGTGCCTCAGCTAGAGAACAGGGGGTTTCCTACGAGCAGTACTTC.

This clonotype showed up many times. This sequence joins TRBV6-1 and TRBJ2-1, with 7 positions matching TRBD2. The junction had 21 bases not matched to a gene; V was cut back by 6 bases and J by 7 bases. CDR3 length: 18 residues. From germline, CDR1 is MNHNS and CDR2 SASEGT. The CDR3 spells CASSSPTFLSGALNEQFF. CDR3 nucleotide sequence: TGTGCCAGCAGCTCACCTACTTTCTTGAGCGGGGCCTTAAATGAGCAGTTCTTC.